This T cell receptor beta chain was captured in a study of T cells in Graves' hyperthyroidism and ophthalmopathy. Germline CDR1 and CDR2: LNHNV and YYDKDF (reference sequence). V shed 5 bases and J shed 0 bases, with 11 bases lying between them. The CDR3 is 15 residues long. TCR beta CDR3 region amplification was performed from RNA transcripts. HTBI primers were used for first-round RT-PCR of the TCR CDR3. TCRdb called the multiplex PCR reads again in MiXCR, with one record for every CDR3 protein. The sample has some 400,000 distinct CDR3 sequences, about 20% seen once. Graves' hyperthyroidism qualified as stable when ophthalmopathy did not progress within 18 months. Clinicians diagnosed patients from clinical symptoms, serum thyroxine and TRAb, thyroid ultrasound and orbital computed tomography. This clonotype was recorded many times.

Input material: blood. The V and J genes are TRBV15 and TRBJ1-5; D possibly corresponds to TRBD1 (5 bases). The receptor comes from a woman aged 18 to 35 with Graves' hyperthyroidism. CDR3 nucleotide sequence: TGTGCCACCAGCCAAGTGACAGATAGCAATCAGCCCCAGCATTTT. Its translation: CATSQVTDSNQPQHF.